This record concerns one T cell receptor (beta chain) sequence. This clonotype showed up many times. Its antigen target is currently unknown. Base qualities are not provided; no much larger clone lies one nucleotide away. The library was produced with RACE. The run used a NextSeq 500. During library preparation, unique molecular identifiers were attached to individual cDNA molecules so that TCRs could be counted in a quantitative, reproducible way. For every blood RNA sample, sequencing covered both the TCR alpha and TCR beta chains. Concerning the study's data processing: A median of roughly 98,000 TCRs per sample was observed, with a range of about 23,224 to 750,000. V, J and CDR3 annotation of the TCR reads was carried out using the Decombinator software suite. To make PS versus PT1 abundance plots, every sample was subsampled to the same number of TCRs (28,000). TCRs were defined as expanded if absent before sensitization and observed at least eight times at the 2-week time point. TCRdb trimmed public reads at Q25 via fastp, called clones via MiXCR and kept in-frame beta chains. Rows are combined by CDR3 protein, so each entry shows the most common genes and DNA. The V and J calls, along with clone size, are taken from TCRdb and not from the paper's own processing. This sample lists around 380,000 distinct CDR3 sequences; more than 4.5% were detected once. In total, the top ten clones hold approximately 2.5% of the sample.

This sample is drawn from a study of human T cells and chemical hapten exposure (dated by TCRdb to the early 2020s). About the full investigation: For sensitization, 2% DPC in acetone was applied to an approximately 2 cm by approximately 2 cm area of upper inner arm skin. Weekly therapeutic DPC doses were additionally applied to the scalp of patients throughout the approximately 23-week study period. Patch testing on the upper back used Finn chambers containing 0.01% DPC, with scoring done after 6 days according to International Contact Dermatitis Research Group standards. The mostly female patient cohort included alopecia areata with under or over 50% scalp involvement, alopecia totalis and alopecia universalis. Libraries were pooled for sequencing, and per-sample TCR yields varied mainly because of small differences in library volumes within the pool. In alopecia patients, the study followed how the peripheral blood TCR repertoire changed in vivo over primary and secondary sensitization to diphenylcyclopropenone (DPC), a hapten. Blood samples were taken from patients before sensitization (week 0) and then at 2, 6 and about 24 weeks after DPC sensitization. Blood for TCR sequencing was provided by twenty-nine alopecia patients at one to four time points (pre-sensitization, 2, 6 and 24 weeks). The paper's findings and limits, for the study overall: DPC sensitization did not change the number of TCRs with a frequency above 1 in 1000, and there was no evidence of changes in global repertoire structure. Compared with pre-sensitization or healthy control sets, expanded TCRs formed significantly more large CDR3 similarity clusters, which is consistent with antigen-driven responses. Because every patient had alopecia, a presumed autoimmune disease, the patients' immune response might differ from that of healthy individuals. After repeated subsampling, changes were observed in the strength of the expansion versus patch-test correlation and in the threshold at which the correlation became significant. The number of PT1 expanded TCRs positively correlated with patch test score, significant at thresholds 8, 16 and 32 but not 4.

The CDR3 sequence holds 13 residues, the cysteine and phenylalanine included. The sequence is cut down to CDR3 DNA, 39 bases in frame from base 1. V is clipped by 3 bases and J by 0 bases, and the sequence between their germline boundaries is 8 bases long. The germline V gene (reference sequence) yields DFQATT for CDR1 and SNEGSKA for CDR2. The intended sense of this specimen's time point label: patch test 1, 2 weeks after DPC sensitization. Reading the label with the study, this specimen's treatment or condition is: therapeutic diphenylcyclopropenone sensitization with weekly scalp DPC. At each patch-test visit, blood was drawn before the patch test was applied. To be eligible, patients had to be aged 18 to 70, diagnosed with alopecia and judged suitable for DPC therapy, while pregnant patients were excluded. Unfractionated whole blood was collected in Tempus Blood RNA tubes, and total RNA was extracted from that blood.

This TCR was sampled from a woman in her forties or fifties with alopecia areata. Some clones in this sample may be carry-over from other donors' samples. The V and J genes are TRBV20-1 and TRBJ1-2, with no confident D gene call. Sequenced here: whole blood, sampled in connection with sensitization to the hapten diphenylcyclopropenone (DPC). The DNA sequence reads TGCAGTGCTAGGACACGATCTAACTATGGCTACACCTTC. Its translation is CSARTRSNYGYTF.